This record concerns one T cell receptor (beta chain) sequence. Germline CDR1 and CDR2: SEHNR and FQNEAQ (reference sequence). Germline trimming cut 2 bases from V and 6 bases from J; bases unmatched to any gene: 3. This CDR3 is 14 amino acids long. The sample originates from a study of T cells in localized non-small cell lung cancer. The data were produced by immunoSEQ multiplex PCR, yet TCRdb's version contains in-frame clones alone and is incomplete. The sample yields tens of thousands of clones, 88% seen once. Sequencing used peripheral blood, obtained before any cancer treatment. The TCR comes from a female donor of 60 years or more with stage III squamous cell lung carcinoma. The genes are TRBV7-9 and TRBJ2-1; 8 positions agree with TRBD1. CDR3 nucleotides: TGTGCCAGCAGCTTAACCCAGGGGGCCAATGAGCAGTTCTTC. Its translation: CASSLTQGANEQFF.